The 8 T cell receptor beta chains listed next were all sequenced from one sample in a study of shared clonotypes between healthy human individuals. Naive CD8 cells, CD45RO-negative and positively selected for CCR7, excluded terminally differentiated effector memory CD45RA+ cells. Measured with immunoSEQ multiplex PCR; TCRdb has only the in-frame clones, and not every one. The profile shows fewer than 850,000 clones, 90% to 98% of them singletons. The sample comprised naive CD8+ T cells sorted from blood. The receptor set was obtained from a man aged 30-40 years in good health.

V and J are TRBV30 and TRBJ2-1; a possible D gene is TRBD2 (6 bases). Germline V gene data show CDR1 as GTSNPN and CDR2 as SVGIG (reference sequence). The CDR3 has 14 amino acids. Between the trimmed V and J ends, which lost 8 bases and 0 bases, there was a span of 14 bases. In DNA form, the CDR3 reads TGTGCCCGAAACGGGGGAAGCTCCTACAATGAGCAGTTCTTC. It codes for CARNGGSSYNEQFF.

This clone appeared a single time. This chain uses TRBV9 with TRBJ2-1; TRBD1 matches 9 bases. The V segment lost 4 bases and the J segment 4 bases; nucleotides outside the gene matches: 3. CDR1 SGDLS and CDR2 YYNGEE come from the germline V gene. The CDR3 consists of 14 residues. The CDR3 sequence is CASSPGTGYNEQFF. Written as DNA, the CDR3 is TGTGCCAGCAGCCCCGGGACAGGGTACAATGAGCAGTTCTTC.

The CDR3 loop reads CASSDAGIYYEQYF. In nucleotides, the CDR3 is TGTGCCAGCAGTGACGCAGGGATTTACTACGAGCAGTACTTC. This chain connects TRBV27 to TRBJ2-7, with a possible D match to TRBD1 (5 bases). The CDR3 is 14 residues long. V shed 5 bases and J shed 3 bases, with 14 bases lying between them. Germline V CDR1 and CDR2: MNHEY, SMNVEV (reference sequence).

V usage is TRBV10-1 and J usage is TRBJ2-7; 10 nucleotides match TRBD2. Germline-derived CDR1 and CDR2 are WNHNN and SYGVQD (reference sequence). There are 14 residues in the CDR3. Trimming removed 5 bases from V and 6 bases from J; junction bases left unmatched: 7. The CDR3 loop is CASSKTLAGLEQYF. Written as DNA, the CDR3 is TGCGCCAGCAGTAAAACACTAGCGGGACTCGAGCAGTACTTC.

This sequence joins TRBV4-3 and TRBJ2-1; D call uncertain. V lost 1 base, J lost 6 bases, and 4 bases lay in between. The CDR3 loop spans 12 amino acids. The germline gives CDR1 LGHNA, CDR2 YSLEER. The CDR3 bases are TGCGCCAGCAGCCAAGGGATCAATGAGCAGTTCTTC. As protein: CASSQGINEQFF.

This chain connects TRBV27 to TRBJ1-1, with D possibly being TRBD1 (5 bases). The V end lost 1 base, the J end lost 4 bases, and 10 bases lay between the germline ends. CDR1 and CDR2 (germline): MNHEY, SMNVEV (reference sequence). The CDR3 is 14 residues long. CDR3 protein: CASSLWGGGTEAFF. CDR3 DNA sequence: TGTGCCAGCAGTTTATGGGGGGGAGGCACTGAAGCTTTCTTT.

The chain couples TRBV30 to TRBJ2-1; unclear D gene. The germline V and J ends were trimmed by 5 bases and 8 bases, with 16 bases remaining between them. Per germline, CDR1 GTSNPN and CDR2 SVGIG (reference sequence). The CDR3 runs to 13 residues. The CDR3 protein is CAWGPEVADEQFF. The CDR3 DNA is TGTGCCTGGGGGCCTGAGGTGGCCGATGAGCAGTTCTTC.

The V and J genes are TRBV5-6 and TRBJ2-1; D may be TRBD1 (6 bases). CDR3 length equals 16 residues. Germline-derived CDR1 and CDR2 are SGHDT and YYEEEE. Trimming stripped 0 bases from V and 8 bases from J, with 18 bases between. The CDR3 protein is CASSLDRGGRGHEQFF. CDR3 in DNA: TGTGCCAGCAGCTTGGACCGGGGCGGCAGGGGCCATGAGCAGTTCTTC. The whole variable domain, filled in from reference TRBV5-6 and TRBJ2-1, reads DAGVTQSPTHLIKTRGQQVTLRCSPKSGHDTVSWYQQALGQGPQFIFQYYEEEERQRGNFPDRFSGHQFPNYSSELNVNALLLGDSALYLCASSLDRGGRGHEQFFGPGTRLTVL.